This entry lists 14 T cell receptor beta chains sequenced from one sample in a study of CD8 T cells in ankylosing spondylitis. Study-level points and caveats: It appeared that ankylosing spondylitis blood was characterized by a TCR beta motif of under ten highly homologous variants.

Their recognized antigens are unknown. Each CDR3 protein is one row after TCRdb ran MiXCR on the 5' RACE reads. The table has 450,000 or so distinct CDR3 sequences, roughly a quarter seen once. The specimen sequenced was blood, either unsorted or a sorted T cell fraction (not recorded which). The receptors were sampled from a male donor with ankylosing spondylitis.

This clonotype came up a few times. The chain is built from TRBV3-1 and TRBJ1-1; D might be TRBD1 (5 bases). The germline V gene encodes CDR1 LGHDT and CDR2 YNNKEL (reference sequence). CDR3 size: 14 residues. V lost 3 bases and J lost 1, with 9 bases in between. CDR3 DNA sequence: TGTGCCAGCAGCCAGTCCGGGGCGAACACTGAAGCTTTCTTT. This gives the protein CASSQSGANTEAFF.

The genes are TRBV5-1 and TRBJ2-7; D is undetermined. From germline, CDR1 is SGHRS and CDR2 YFSETQ. Trimming took off 0 bases at V and 1 base at J, with 8 bases between the two ends. CDR3 length: 14 residues. The CDR3 region has the DNA TGCGCCAGCAGCTTGGAACTGGCATCCTACGAGCAGTACTTC. Amino acids: CASSLELASYEQYF.

This clonotype was recorded many times. This chain links TRBV4-2 with TRBJ1-5; no clear D. CDR3 length: 16 amino acids. The germline gives CDR1 LGHNA, CDR2 YNFKEQ. The V end lost 1 base, the J end lost 0 bases, and 10 bases lay between the germline ends. For the CDR3, the DNA is TGTGCCAGCAGCCAAGCGGCCCTGAATAGCAATCAGCCCCAGCATTTT. Protein: CASSQAALNSNQPQHF.

The chain couples TRBV18 to TRBJ1-1, with 10 bases fitting TRBD1. The CDR3 extends over 15 amino acids. The ends lost 0 bases at V and 6 bases at J; junction bases unmatched: 4. CDR1 KGHSH and CDR2 LQKENI come from the germline V gene. The CDR3, as DNA: TGTGCCAGCTCACCACCGGGACAGGGGATGTCTGAAGCTTTCTTT. Translating gives CASSPPGQGMSEAFF.

This chain connects TRBV7-9 to TRBJ2-3; TRBD2 matches at 7 bases. In germline, CDR1 is SEHNR, CDR2 FQNEAQ (reference sequence). The V and J ends lost 7 bases and 4 bases, in that order; junction bases with no gene match: 8. The CDR3 length is 14 residues. The CDR3 nucleotides read TGTGCCAGCACCATAGGCGGGAGCGCAGATACGCAGTATTTT. Encoded protein: CASTIGGSADTQYF. The full variable domain, rest sourced from reference TRBV7-9 and TRBJ2-3, is DTGVSQNPRHKITKRGQNVTFRCDPISEHNRLYWYRQTLGQGPEFLTYFQNEAQLEKSRLLSDRFSAERPKGSFSTLEIQRTEQGDSAMYLCASTIGGSADTQYFGPGTRLTVL.

This clonotype occurred a few times. The chain combines TRBV12-3 or TRBV12-4 with TRBJ1-3, with D uncertain. The CDR3 spans 12 residues. The V end was cut by 7 bases, the J end by 4 bases, with 8 bases between. The CDR3 loop is CASTPGGNTIYF. CDR3 DNA sequence: TGTGCCAGCACCCCGGGGGGAAACACCATATATTTT.

This rearrangement joins TRBV19 to TRBJ1-1; the D is unclear. V lost 10 bases to trimming and J lost 3 bases, with 21 bases between them. The CDR3 loop spans 15 amino acids. Germline assignment: CDR1 LNHDA and CDR2 SQIVND (reference sequence). CDR3 DNA sequence: TGTGCCACCTCCCCGCCGGCAGGACGCGACACTGAAGCTTTCTTT. Translating it yields CATSPPAGRDTEAFF.

This clonotype was counted only a few times. The chain has TRBV12-3 or TRBV12-4 and TRBJ1-1; 7 positions agree with TRBD1. This CDR3 is built from 14 residues. V shed 6 bases and J 4 bases; nucleotides not matched to a gene: 8. CDR3 residues: CASSGDRVGTEAFF. Written as DNA, the CDR3 is TGTGCCAGCAGCGGTGACAGGGTCGGCACTGAAGCTTTCTTT.

The CDR3 nucleotides are TGCAGCGTTGCGTCGCGGAAAGAGACCCAGTACTTC. This gives the protein CSVASRKETQYF. This chain connects TRBV29-1 to TRBJ2-5; no definite D call. Germline CDR1 reads SQVTM; CDR2 reads ANQGSEA. The CDR3 is 12 amino acids. The V end was cut by 4 bases, the J end by 3 bases, with 9 bases between.

This clonotype was seen a few times. This chain uses TRBV7-9 with TRBJ1-2; no clear D. Germline loops: CDR1 SEHNR, CDR2 FQNEAQ (reference sequence). The V end was cut by 1 base, the J end by 6 bases, with 12 bases between. This CDR3 is 14 amino acids long. The DNA for the CDR3 is TGTGCCAGCAGCTTAGTAGTAGCACTTCATGGCTACACCTTC. Encoded protein: CASSLVVALHGYTF.

This rearrangement joins TRBV4-2 to TRBJ2-2; TRBD2 is a possible D gene (6 bases). Germline assignment: CDR1 LGHNA and CDR2 YNFKEQ. The CDR3 length is 16 residues. V was pared by 0 bases and J by 6 bases, with 14 bases between. The CDR3 coding sequence is TGTGCCAGCAGCCAAGATATCTGGAGGGAGCCCGGGGAGCTGTTTTTT. It codes for CASSQDIWREPGELFF.

This clonotype was seen only a few times. The chain uses TRBV5-1 and TRBJ2-7; 12 nucleotides align to TRBD2. Germline CDR1 and CDR2: SGHRS and YFSETQ. This CDR3 region has 16 residues. Trimming at V came to 0 bases and at J to 0 bases, leaving 1 base not matched to a gene. The CDR3 nucleotides are TGCGCCAGCAGCTTGGGACTAGCGGGAGCCTCCTACGAGCAGTACTTC. Protein product: CASSLGLAGASYEQYF.

The V and J genes are TRBV2 and TRBJ1-1; D not resolved. Germline assignment: CDR1 SNHLY and CDR2 FYNNEI. Trimming stripped 4 bases from V and 5 bases from J, with 14 bases between. CDR3 length equals 14 residues. The CDR3 here is CASSGEVWGTEAFF. The CDR3 DNA reads TGTGCCAGCAGTGGTGAGGTTTGGGGAACTGAAGCTTTCTTT.

V and J are TRBV10-2 and TRBJ2-1, with D uncertain. The CDR3 covers 12 residues. Germline V gene sequence: CDR1 WSHSY, CDR2 SAAADI. Trimming removed 6 bases from V and 10 bases from J, with 13 bases in between. This CDR3 is CASSPVAVEQFF. CDR3 coding DNA: TGCGCCAGCAGCCCCGTCGCTGTAGAGCAGTTCTTC.